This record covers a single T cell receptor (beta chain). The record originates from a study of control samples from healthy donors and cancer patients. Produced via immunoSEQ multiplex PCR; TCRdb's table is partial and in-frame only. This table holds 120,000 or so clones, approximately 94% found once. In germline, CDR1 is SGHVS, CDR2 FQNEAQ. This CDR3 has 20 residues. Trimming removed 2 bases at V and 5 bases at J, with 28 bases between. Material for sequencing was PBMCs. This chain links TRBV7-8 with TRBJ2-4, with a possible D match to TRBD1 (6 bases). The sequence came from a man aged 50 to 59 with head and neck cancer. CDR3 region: CASSLYFRTASANAQNIQYF. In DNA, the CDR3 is TGTGCCAGCAGCTTATATTTCCGGACAGCGAGCGCCAATGCTCAAAACATTCAGTACTTC.